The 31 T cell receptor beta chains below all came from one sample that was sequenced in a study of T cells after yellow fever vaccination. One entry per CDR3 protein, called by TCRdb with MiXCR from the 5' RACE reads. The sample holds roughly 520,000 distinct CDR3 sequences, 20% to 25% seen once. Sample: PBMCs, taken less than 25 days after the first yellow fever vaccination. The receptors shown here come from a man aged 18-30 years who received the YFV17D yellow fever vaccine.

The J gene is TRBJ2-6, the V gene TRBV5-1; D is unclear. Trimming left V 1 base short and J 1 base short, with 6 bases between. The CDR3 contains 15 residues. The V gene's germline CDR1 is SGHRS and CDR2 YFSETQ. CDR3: CASSLTVSGANVLTF. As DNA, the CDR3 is TGCGCCAGCAGCTTGACAGTATCTGGGGCCAACGTCCTGACTTTC.

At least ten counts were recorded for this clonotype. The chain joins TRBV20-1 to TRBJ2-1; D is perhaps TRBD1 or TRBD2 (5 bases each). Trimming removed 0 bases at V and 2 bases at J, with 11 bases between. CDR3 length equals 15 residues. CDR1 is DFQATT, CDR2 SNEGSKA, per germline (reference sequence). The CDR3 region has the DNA TGCAGTGCTAGAGATGGACGGGGACCCTACAATGAGCAGTTCTTC. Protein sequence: CSARDGRGPYNEQFF.

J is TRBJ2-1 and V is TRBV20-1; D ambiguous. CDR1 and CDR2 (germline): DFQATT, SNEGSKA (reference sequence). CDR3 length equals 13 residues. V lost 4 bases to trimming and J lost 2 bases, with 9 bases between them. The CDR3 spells CSANLGAYNEQFF. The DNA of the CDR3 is TGCAGTGCTAATTTAGGCGCCTACAATGAGCAGTTCTTC.

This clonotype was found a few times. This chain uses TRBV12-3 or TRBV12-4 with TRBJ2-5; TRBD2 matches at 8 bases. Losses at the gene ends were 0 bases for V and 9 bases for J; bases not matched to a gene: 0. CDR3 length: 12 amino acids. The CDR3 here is CASSLAGGAQYF. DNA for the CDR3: TGTGCCAGCAGTTTAGCCGGGGGGGCCCAGTACTTC.

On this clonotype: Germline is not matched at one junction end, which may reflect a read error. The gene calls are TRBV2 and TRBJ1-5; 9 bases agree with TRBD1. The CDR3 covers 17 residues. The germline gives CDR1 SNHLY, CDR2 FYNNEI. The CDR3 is CTSSLVLRDRADQPQHF. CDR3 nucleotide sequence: TGTACCAGCAGTTTAGTTCTCCGGGACAGGGCAGATCAGCCCCAGCATTTT.

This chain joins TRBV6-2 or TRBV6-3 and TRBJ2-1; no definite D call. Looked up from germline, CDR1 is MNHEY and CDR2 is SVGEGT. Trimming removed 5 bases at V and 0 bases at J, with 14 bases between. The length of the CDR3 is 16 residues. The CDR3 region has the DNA TGTGCCAGCAGTCGAGACTCCATAAGCTCCTACAATGAGCAGTTCTTC. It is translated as CASSRDSISSYNEQFF.

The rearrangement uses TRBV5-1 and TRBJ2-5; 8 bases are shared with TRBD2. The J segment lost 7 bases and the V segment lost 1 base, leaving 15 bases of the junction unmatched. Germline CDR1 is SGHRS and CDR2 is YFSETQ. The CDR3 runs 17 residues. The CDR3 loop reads CASSLPEKLAAGGTQYF. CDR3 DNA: TGCGCCAGCAGCTTGCCCGAAAAATTAGCGGCGGGGGGGACCCAGTACTTC.

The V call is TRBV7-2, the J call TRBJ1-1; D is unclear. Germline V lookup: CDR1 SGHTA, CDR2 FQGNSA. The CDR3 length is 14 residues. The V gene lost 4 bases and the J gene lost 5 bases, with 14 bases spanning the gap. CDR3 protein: CASSSWGGRTEAFF. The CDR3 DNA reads TGTGCCAGCAGCTCGTGGGGAGGGCGGACTGAAGCTTTCTTT.

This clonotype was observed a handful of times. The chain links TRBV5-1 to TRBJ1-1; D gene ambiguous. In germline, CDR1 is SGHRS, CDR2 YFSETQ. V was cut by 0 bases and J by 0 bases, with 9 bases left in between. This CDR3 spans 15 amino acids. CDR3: CASSLGVSLNTEAFF. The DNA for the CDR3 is TGCGCCAGCAGCTTGGGCGTCAGCCTGAACACTGAAGCTTTCTTT.

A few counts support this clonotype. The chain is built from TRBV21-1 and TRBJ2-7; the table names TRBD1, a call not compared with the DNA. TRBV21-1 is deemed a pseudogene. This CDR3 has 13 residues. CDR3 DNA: TGTGCCAGCAGCTTCCACCCTGACACGAGGTCTTTTTTC. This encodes CASSFHPDTRSFF.

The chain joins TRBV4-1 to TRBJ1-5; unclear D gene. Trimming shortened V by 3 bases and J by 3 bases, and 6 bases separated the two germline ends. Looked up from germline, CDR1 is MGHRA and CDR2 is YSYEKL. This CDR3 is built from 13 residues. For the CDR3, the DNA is TGCGCCAGCAGCCACAGGACCAATCAGCCCCAGCATTTT. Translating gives CASSHRTNQPQHF.

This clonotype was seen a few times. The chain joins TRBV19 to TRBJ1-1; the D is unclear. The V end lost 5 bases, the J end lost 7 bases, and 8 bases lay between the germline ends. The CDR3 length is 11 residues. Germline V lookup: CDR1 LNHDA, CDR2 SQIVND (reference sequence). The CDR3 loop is CASSYWDEAFF. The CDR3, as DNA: TGTGCCAGTAGTTATTGGGATGAAGCTTTCTTT.

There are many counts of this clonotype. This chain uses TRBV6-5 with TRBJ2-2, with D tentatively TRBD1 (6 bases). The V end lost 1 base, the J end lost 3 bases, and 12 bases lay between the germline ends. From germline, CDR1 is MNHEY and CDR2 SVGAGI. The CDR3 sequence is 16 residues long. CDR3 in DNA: TGTGCCAGCAGTTACTTGGGACATTATCACACCGGGGAGCTGTTTTTT. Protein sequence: CASSYLGHYHTGELFF.

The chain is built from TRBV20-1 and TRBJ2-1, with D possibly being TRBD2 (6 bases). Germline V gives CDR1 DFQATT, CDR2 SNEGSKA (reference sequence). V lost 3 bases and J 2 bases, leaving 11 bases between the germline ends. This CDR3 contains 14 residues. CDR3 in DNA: TGCAGTGCTAGCGGGGGTGGGACCTACAATGAGCAGTTCTTC. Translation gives CSASGGGTYNEQFF.

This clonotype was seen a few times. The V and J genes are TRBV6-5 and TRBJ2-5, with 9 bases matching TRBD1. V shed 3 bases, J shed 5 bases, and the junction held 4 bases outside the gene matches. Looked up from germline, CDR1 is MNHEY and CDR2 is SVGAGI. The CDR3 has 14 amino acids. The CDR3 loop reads CASSYTGTGETQYF. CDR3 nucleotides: TGTGCCAGCAGTTATACCGGGACAGGGGAGACCCAGTACTTC.

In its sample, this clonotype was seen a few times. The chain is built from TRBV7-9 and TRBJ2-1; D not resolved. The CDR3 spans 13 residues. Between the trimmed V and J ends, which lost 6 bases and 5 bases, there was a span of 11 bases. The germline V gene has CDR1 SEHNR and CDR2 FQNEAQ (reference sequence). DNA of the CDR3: TGTGCCAGCAGGCGAACAGAGGACAATGAGCAGTTCTTC. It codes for CASRRTEDNEQFF.

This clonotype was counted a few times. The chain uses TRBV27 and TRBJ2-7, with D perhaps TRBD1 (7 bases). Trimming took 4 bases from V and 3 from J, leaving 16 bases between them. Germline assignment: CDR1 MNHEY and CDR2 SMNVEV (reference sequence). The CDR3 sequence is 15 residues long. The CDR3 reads CASSSTEGQSYEQYF. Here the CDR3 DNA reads TGTGCCAGCAGTTCCACGGAGGGACAGAGCTACGAGCAGTACTTC.

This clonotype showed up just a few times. Here the CDR3 reads CSVNRGSYEQYF. DNA for the CDR3: TGCAGCGTAAACAGGGGTTCCTACGAGCAGTACTTC. The rearrangement joins TRBV29-1 to TRBJ2-7; 7 bases are a match to TRBD1. V was pared by 6 bases and J by 1 base, with 3 bases of the junction left unmatched. This CDR3 is 12 amino acids long. Germline V CDR1 and CDR2: SQVTM, ANQGSEA.

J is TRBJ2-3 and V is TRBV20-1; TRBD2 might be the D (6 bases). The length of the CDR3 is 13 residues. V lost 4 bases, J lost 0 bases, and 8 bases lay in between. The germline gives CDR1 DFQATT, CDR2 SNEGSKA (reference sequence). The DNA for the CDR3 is TGCAGTGCTAAGGCGGGGAGCACAGATACGCAGTATTTT. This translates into CSAKAGSTDTQYF.

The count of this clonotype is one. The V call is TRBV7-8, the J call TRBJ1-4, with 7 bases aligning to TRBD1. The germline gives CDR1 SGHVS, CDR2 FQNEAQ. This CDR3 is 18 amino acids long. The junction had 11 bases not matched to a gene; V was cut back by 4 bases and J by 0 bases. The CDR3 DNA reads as TGTGCCAGCAGCTCAGGGGGAACCCTAGTTGCAACTAATGAAAAACTGTTTTTT. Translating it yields CASSSGGTLVATNEKLFF.

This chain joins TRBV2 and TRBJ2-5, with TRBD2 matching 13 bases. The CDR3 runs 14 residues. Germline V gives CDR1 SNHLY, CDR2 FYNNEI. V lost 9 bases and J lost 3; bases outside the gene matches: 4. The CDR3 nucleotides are TGTGCCAGTAAGGGGACTAGCGGGGAAGAGACCCAGTACTTC. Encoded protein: CASKGTSGEETQYF.

This CDR3 reads CSARGRLAGVNNEQFF. As DNA, the CDR3 is TGCAGTGCTAGAGGGAGACTAGCGGGGGTGAACAATGAGCAGTTCTTC. V gene TRBV20-1 combines with J gene TRBJ2-1, with 12 nucleotides matching TRBD2. The CDR3 covers 16 residues. With V trimmed by 1 base and J by 5 bases, 6 bases remained unmatched. From germline, CDR1 is DFQATT and CDR2 SNEGSKA (reference sequence).

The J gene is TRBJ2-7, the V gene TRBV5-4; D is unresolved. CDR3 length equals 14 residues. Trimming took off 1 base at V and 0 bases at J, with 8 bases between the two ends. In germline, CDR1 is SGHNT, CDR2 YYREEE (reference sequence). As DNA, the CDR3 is TGTGCCAGCAGCTTGAGCGTGAGCTCCTACGAGCAGTACGTC. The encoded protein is CASSLSVSSYEQYV.

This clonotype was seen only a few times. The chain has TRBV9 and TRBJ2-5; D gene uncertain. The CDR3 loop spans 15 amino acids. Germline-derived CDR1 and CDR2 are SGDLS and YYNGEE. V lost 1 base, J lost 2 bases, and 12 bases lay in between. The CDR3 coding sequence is TGTGCCAGCAGCGTAAGGCCGGGTAGGCAAGAGACCCAGTACTTC. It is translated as CASSVRPGRQETQYF.

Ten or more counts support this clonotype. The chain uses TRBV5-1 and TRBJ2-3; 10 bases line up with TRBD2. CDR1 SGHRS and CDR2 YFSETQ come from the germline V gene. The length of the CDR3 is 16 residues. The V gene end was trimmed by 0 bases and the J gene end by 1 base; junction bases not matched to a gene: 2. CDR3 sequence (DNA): TGCGCCAGCAGCTTGGAGCTAGCGGGGGGCACAGATACGCAGTATTTT. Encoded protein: CASSLELAGGTDTQYF.

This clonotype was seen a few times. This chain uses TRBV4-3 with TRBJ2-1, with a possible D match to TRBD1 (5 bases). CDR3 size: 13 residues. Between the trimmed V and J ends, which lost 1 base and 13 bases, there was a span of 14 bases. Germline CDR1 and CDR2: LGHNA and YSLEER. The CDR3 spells CASSQGLAGSQFF. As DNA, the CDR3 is TGCGCCAGCAGCCAAGGGCTGGCAGGGTCTCAGTTCTTC.

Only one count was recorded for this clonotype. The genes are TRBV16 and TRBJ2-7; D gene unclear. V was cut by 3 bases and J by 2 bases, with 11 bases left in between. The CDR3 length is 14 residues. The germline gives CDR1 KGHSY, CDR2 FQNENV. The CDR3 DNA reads TGTGCCAGCAGCCATACCGAAATCCCCTACGAGCAGTACTTC. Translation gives CASSHTEIPYEQYF.

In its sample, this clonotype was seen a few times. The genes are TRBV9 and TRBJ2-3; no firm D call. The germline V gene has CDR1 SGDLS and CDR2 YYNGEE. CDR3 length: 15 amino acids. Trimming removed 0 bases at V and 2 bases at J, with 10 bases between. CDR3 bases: TGTGCCAGCAGCGTAGCAAACGGTAACACAGATACGCAGTATTTT. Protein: CASSVANGNTDTQYF.

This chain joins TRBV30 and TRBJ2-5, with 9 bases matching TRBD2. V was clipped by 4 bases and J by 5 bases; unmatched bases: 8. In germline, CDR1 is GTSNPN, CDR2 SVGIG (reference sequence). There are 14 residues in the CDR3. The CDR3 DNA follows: TGTGCCTGGACCTCGGGGGCGGGGGGGGAGACCCAGTACTTC. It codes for CAWTSGAGGETQYF.

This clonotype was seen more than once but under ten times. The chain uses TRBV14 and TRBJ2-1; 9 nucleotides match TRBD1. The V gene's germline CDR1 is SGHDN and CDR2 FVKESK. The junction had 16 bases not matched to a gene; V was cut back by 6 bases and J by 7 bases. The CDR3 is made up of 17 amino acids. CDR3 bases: TGTGCCAGCAGACATTATAGGGGGACAGGGTATGAGAATGAGCAGTTCTTC. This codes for CASRHYRGTGYENEQFF. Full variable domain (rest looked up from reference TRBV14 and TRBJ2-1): EAGVTQFPSHSVIEKGQTVTLRCDPISGHDNLYWYRRVMGKEIKFLLHFVKESKQDESGMPNNRFLAERTGGTYSTLKVQPAELEDSGVYFCASRHYRGTGYENEQFFGPGTRLTVL.

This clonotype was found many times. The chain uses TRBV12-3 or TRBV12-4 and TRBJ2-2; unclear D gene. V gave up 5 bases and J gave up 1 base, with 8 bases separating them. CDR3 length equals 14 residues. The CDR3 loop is CASSRQRNTGELFF. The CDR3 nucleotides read TGTGCCAGCAGTCGCCAGCGGAACACCGGGGAGCTGTTTTTT.